This T cell receptor beta chain was identified during a study of T cell responses to AZD1222 COVID-19 vaccine. Study context: Pooling covered second doses at about 4 or about 12 weeks. Study results and limitations: Clonal diversity was possibly underestimated, and white British individuals and females predominated among donors. Dominant CD4 TCR responses targeted spike regions 160-218 and 743-854. Seropositive at baseline were only a handful of AZD1222 recipients.

Produced via immunoSEQ multiplex PCR; TCRdb's table is partial and in-frame only. This sample has 150,000 to 200,000 clones, with 85% to 95% found just once. This CDR3 is built from 14 residues. The germline gives CDR1 SEHNR, CDR2 FQNEAQ (reference sequence). The V gene lost 1 base and the J gene lost 5 bases, with 11 bases spanning the gap. A note on this clone: Its antigen is not known.

The sequence came from an adult in good health. The material sequenced was peripheral blood, taken on day 0 of AZD1222 vaccination. The J gene is TRBJ1-2, the V gene TRBV7-9; D perhaps matches TRBD1 (6 bases). CDR3 sequence: CASSLGPQGYGYTF. CDR3 DNA: TGTGCCAGCAGCTTAGGGCCCCAGGGGTATGGCTACACCTTC.